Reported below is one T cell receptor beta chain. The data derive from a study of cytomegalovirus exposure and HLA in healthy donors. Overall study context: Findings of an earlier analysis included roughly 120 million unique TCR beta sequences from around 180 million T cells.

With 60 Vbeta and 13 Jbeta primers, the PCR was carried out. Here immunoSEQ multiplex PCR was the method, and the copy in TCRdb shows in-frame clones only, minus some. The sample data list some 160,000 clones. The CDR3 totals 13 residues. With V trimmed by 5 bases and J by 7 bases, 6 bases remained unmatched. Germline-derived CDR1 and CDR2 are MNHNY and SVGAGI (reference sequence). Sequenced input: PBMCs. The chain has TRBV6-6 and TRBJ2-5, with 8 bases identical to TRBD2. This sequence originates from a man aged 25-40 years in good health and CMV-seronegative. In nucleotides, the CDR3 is TGTGCCAGCAGTGGCGCGGGGGGAGGGACCCAGTACTTC. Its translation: CASSGAGGGTQYF.